This TCR beta chain appears in the sequencing data of a study of STAT5B mutations in CD4+ large granular lymphocyte leukemia. Only in-frame clones appear in the TCRdb table, and some are missing; sequencing was by immunoSEQ multiplex PCR. The repertoire holds approximately 30,000 clones, with about 80% as singletons. The CDR3 totals 15 residues. Germline loops: CDR1 MNHNS, CDR2 SASEGT. V shed 7 bases and J 4 bases; nucleotides not matched to a gene: 13. The sample taken for sequencing was CD4+ T cells from blood buffy coats. The V gene is TRBV6-1, the J gene TRBJ2-7, with 7 bases lining up with TRBD2. The origin of this receptor is a human donor in good health. The CDR3 region has the DNA TGTGCCAGCATCTCTCTAGAAGGCGGGGGTTACGAGCAGTACTTC. As protein: CASISLEGGGYEQYF.